The 30 T cell receptor beta chains below were found in one sample sequenced in a study of cytomegalovirus exposure and HLA in healthy donors. The PCR had 60 Vbeta and 13 Jbeta primers. Assay used: immunoSEQ multiplex PCR; TCRdb lists only in-frame clones, some missing. The sample consists of about 170,000 clones, about 82% of them appearing once. The source material was PBMCs. The receptors stem from a male donor in good health and CMV-seronegative.

The J gene is TRBJ2-3, the V gene TRBV5-1, with D perhaps TRBD1 (6 bases). This CDR3 has 13 amino acids. The V gene's germline CDR1 is SGHRS and CDR2 YFSETQ. V lost 0 bases and J lost 5, with 7 bases in between. CDR3 bases: TGCGCCAGCAGCTTGGTAGGGGGAGATACGCAGTATTTT. Translating gives CASSLVGGDTQYF.

The chain recombines TRBV18 with TRBJ1-2, with TRBD1 as a possible D gene (5 bases). V gave up 5 bases and J gave up 2 bases, with 12 bases separating them. Germline CDR1 and CDR2: KGHSH and LQKENI. The CDR3 runs 14 residues. As DNA, the CDR3 is TGTGCCAGCTCAATGACAGAGTTGAACTATGGCTACACCTTC. This sequence encodes CASSMTELNYGYTF.

This sequence joins TRBV19 and TRBJ2-7; weak D call: TRBD2 (7 bases). The ends were cut back, 5 bases at V and 2 bases at J, with 13 bases in the middle. Germline loops: CDR1 LNHDA, CDR2 SQIVND (reference sequence). This CDR3 is built from 14 residues. In nucleotides, the CDR3 is TGTGCCAGTAGTCGGAGGGGGGGCGCCTACGAGCAGTACTTC. Protein: CASSRRGGAYEQYF.

The rearrangement joins TRBV2 to TRBJ2-7; TRBD1 agrees at 8 bases. This CDR3 contains 15 residues. Germline V gene sequence: CDR1 SNHLY, CDR2 FYNNEI. Trimming removed 3 bases from V and 6 bases from J; junction bases left unmatched: 10. The chain's CDR3 is CASSEGTGPKGEQYF. CDR3 DNA: TGTGCCAGCAGTGAGGGGACAGGTCCAAAAGGCGAGCAGTACTTC. The full variable domain, in which reference TRBV2 and TRBJ2-7 provide the parts outside the CDR3, is EPEVTQTPSHQVTQMGQEVILRCVPISNHLYFYWYRQILGQKVEFLVSFYNNEISEKSEIFDDQFSVERPDGSNFTLKIRSTKLEDSAMYFCASSEGTGPKGEQYFGPGTRLTVT.

The CDR3 DNA is TGTGCCTGGAGTGTTGTGGCCACAGATACGCAGTATTTT. Its translation: CAWSVVATDTQYF. The rearrangement joins TRBV30 to TRBJ2-3; D is uncertain. CDR3 length: 13 residues. V was pared by 0 bases and J by 2 bases, with 6 bases between. The germline gives CDR1 GTSNPN, CDR2 SVGIG (reference sequence). Combining the CDR3 with reference TRBV30 and TRBJ2-3 gives the whole variable domain SQTIHQWPATLVQPVGSPLSLECTVEGTSNPNLYWYRQAAGRGLQLLFYSVGIGQISSEVPQNLSASRPQDRQFILSSKKLLLSDSGFYLCAWSVVATDTQYFGPGTRLTVL.

The gene calls are TRBV7-3 and TRBJ1-1; TRBD1 might be the D (6 bases). Per the germline V gene, CDR1 is SGHTA and CDR2 is FQGTGA. The length of the CDR3 is 17 residues. The germline V and J ends were trimmed by 1 base and 0 bases, with 15 bases remaining between them. The chain's CDR3 is CASSLMVLRGMNTEAFF. CDR3 DNA sequence: TGTGCCAGCAGCTTAATGGTTCTTAGGGGGATGAACACTGAAGCTTTCTTT.

This clone was seen more than once but under ten times. J is TRBJ2-7 and V is TRBV7-9, with TRBD2 matching over 7 bases. Looked up from germline, CDR1 is SEHNR and CDR2 is FQNEAQ (reference sequence). V trimming: 1 base; J trimming: 3 bases; junction bases outside the gene matches: 3. CDR3 length: 14 residues. The CDR3 nucleotides are TGTGCCAGCAGCTTAGTGGGAGGGAACTACGAGCAGTACTTC. Translating it yields CASSLVGGNYEQYF.

The chain has TRBV7-9 and TRBJ1-2; TRBD1 is a possible D gene (6 bases). Germline CDR1 and CDR2: SEHNR and FQNEAQ (reference sequence). The CDR3 spans 13 residues. The V end lost 1 base, the J end lost 3 bases, and 6 bases lay between the germline ends. The CDR3 spells CASSLGTDYGYTF. In nucleotides, the CDR3 is TGTGCCAGCAGCTTAGGGACAGACTATGGCTACACCTTC.

V and J are TRBV18 and TRBJ1-6, with 7 nucleotides matching TRBD1. With 1 base clipped from V and 7 bases from J, the junction kept 4 bases outside the gene matches. From germline, CDR1 is KGHSH and CDR2 LQKENI. The CDR3 runs to 15 residues. This CDR3 reads CASSPLDRRNSPLHF. The CDR3 DNA is TGTGCCAGCTCACCACTGGACAGGAGAAATTCACCCCTCCACTTT.

This chain links TRBV5-1 with TRBJ2-3; TRBD1 is a possible D gene (7 bases). Germline CDR1 is SGHRS and CDR2 is YFSETQ. This CDR3 spans 17 amino acids. The V end was cut by 1 base, the J end by 0 bases, with 15 bases between. This CDR3 is CASSLTRGTVSTDTQYF. The CDR3 DNA follows: TGCGCCAGCAGCTTGACCCGGGGGACAGTAAGCACAGATACGCAGTATTTT.

The chain couples TRBV6-1 to TRBJ1-2; a weak D match, TRBD1 (5 bases). V was cut by 4 bases and J by 3 bases, with 9 bases left in between. Germline V gene sequence: CDR1 MNHNS, CDR2 SASEGT. This CDR3 has 13 amino acids. This CDR3 is CASSVGGDYGYTF. CDR3 bases: TGTGCCAGCAGTGTAGGAGGGGACTATGGCTACACCTTC.

The chain is built from TRBV30 and TRBJ1-2; perhaps TRBD1 as D (5 bases). Germline CDR1 reads GTSNPN; CDR2 reads SVGIG (reference sequence). V lost 4 bases and J lost 1, with 10 bases in between. There are 13 residues in the CDR3. The CDR3 sequence: CAWKPGGNYGYTF. In DNA form, the CDR3 reads TGTGCCTGGAAGCCGGGGGGTAACTATGGCTACACCTTC.

The J gene is TRBJ2-7, the V gene TRBV28, with 9 bases fitting TRBD2. Germline loops: CDR1 MDHEN, CDR2 SYDVKM. The CDR3 runs to 13 residues. The J segment lost 7 bases and the V segment lost 7 bases, leaving 8 bases of the junction unmatched. The CDR3 loop reads CASTGAGGREQYF. The CDR3 DNA reads TGTGCCAGCACGGGAGCGGGGGGTCGGGAGCAGTACTTC.

The chain uses TRBV19 and TRBJ1-1; D gene unclear. CDR3 length: 13 amino acids. Looked up from germline, CDR1 is LNHDA and CDR2 is SQIVND (reference sequence). V was shortened by 5 bases and J by 1 base, with 8 bases between the two germline ends. The CDR3 bases are TGTGCCAGTAGTCTAAACAGGAACACTGAAGCTTTCTTT. Its protein is CASSLNRNTEAFF.

The chain has TRBV7-7 and TRBJ2-5; 8 positions match TRBD2. Per germline, CDR1 SSHAT and CDR2 FNYEAQ (reference sequence). This CDR3 has 15 residues. V was clipped by 5 bases and J by 4 bases; unmatched bases: 9. CDR3 sequence: CASSPGGGPGETQYF. The CDR3 region has the DNA TGTGCCAGCAGCCCGGGGGGGGGACCAGGAGAGACCCAGTACTTC.

This chain links TRBV29-1 with TRBJ1-3; tentatively, D is TRBD1 (5 bases). Trimming took 4 bases from V and 2 from J, leaving 9 bases between them. Germline V gives CDR1 SQVTM, CDR2 ANQGSEA. The CDR3 is made up of 13 amino acids. The CDR3 spells CSVVVTAGNTIYF. As DNA, the CDR3 is TGCAGCGTTGTCGTGACAGCTGGAAACACCATATATTTT.

This clone is a singleton in its sample. This chain connects TRBV10-3 to TRBJ1-1, with TRBD1 matching 8 bases. Germline V gene sequence: CDR1 ENHRY, CDR2 SYGVKD. The CDR3 is 15 amino acids. The junction had 3 bases not matched to a gene; V was cut back by 3 bases and J by 0 bases. CDR3 bases: TGTGCCATCAGTGACCCGGACAGGGTGAACACTGAAGCTTTCTTT. It encodes CAISDPDRVNTEAFF.

The gene calls are TRBV6-5 and TRBJ2-7, with D possibly being TRBD1 (5 bases). Germline-derived CDR1 and CDR2 are MNHEY and SVGAGI. The length of the CDR3 is 15 residues. The germline V and J ends were trimmed by 3 bases and 6 bases, with 18 bases remaining between them. In DNA, the CDR3 is TGTGCCAGCAGTTATTCCAGGGCGGTGCCTGGCGAGCAGTACTTC. Its protein product is CASSYSRAVPGEQYF.

Only a few counts were recorded for this clone. The chain uses TRBV28 and TRBJ1-4; 8 bases align to TRBD1. From germline, CDR1 is MDHEN and CDR2 SYDVKM. V shed 6 bases and J 4 bases; nucleotides not matched to a gene: 7. The length of the CDR3 is 15 residues. For the CDR3, the DNA is TGTGCCAGCAGCCCTTTCGGACAGGGTAATGAAAAACTGTTTTTT. Encoded protein: CASSPFGQGNEKLFF. Drawing the rest from reference TRBV28 and TRBJ1-4, the complete variable domain is DVKVTQSSRYLVKRTGEKVFLECVQDMDHENMFWYRQDPGLGLRLIYFSYDVKMKEKGDIPEGYSVSREKKERFSLILESASTNQTSMYLCASSPFGQGNEKLFFGSGTQLSVL.

The gene calls are TRBV4-2 and TRBJ2-5, with 7 bases aligning to TRBD2. The germline V gene encodes CDR1 LGHNA and CDR2 YNFKEQ. This CDR3 has 15 residues. J lost 11 bases, V lost 0 bases, and 12 bases had no gene match. CDR3 bases: TGTGCCAGCAGCCAAGATGGGGGGGTCGGAGGGGAGCAGTACTTC. Protein: CASSQDGGVGGEQYF.

This chain uses TRBV4-3 with TRBJ1-4; a possible D gene is TRBD1 (5 bases). The CDR3 is 14 amino acids. Germline V CDR1 and CDR2: LGHNA, YSLEER. Deletions cut 0 bases from V and 6 bases from J, with 8 bases between. CDR3 nucleotides: TGCGCCAGCAGCCAAGACTGGGGCGATGAAAAACTGTTTTTT. Amino acid sequence: CASSQDWGDEKLFF.

The chain combines TRBV7-2 with TRBJ2-7, with D tentatively TRBD2 (5 bases). This CDR3 is 15 amino acids long. Germline CDR1 is SGHTA and CDR2 is FQGNSA. V dropped 3 bases and J dropped 0 bases, with 12 bases sitting between them. The CDR3 loop is CASSLGSASSYEQYF. CDR3 DNA: TGTGCCAGCAGCTTGGGTAGCGCGAGCTCCTACGAGCAGTACTTC.

This rearrangement joins TRBV5-6 to TRBJ2-3; 9 positions agree with TRBD2. The germline gives CDR1 SGHDT, CDR2 YYEEEE. The CDR3 has 16 residues. V dropped 1 base and J dropped 2; count of bases not matched to a gene: 5. The CDR3 bases are TGTGCCAGCAGCTTGCGGCGGGGGGGTATCACAGATACGCAGTATTTT. Its translation is CASSLRRGGITDTQYF.

Remarks on this clone: Germline and junction disagree at one end, which may indicate a read error. This CDR3 is also generated by other DNA sequences in the sample. This rearrangement joins TRBV27 to TRBJ1-5; 11 nucleotides match TRBD1. CDR1 is MNHEY, CDR2 SMNVEV, per germline (reference sequence). The CDR3 loop spans 16 amino acids. In nucleotides, the CDR3 is TGCGCCAGCAGTGCGTCCGGGACAGGGGGACCAGCACCCCAGCATTTT. It encodes CASSASGTGGPAPQHF.

The chain recombines TRBV28 with TRBJ1-4; D possibly corresponds to TRBD1 (5 bases). Between the trimmed V and J ends, which lost 5 bases and 3 bases, there was a span of 19 bases. Germline CDR1 reads MDHEN; CDR2 reads SYDVKM. This CDR3 comprises 17 residues. CDR3 region: CASSPVIGGASNEKLFF. The CDR3 bases are TGTGCCAGCAGTCCGGTAATCGGGGGAGCATCTAATGAAAAACTGTTTTTT.

The chain has TRBV5-1 and TRBJ2-1, with 7 bases lining up with TRBD1. This CDR3 has 16 residues. Germline V gene data show CDR1 as SGHRS and CDR2 as YFSETQ. The junction had 13 bases not matched to a gene; V was cut back by 6 bases and J by 4 bases. CDR3 bases: TGCGCCAGCATGGACAGGATTAAAAGACTTTACAATGAGCAGTTCTTC. The encoded protein is CASMDRIKRLYNEQFF.

This clone has only a few counts. This chain links TRBV6-6 with TRBJ1-3; 8 bases are shared with TRBD1. V was pared by 6 bases and J by 0 bases, with 4 bases of the junction left unmatched. This CDR3 region has 15 residues. Germline lookup yields CDR1 MNHNY and CDR2 SVGAGI (reference sequence). The CDR3 region has the DNA TGTGCCAGCAGGCCTACAGGGGGCTCTGGAAACACCATATATTTT. Its translation is CASRPTGGSGNTIYF.

DNA of the CDR3: TGTGCCAGCAGCTTGGGGGCAGGTTTCTACGAGCAGTACTTC. Protein product: CASSLGAGFYEQYF. J is TRBJ2-7 and V is TRBV11-3; weak D call: TRBD1 (6 bases). Germline CDR1 and CDR2: SGHNT and YENEEA. This CDR3 comprises 14 residues. Deletions cut 3 bases from V and 3 bases from J, with 12 bases between.

This chain links TRBV5-1 with TRBJ2-6; 7 bases align to TRBD1. Germline loops: CDR1 SGHRS, CDR2 YFSETQ. The V and J ends lost 3 bases and 2 bases, in that order; junction bases with no gene match: 11. The CDR3 runs 18 residues. Here the CDR3 reads CASSSLITGAAGANVLTF. Written as DNA, the CDR3 is TGCGCCAGCAGCTCCCTAATTACAGGGGCGGCTGGGGCCAACGTCCTGACTTTC.

The genes are TRBV6-5 and TRBJ2-3; the D is unclear. This CDR3 is built from 13 residues. V lost 0 bases, J lost 7 bases, and 8 bases lay in between. Germline values: CDR1 MNHEY, CDR2 SVGAGI. CDR3 amino acids: CASSYSSSNTQYF. CDR3 bases: TGTGCCAGCAGTTACTCTTCGAGCAATACGCAGTATTTT.